This TCR beta chain was sequenced for a study of follicular helper T cells after annual influenza vaccination. Looking at the study overall: For some subjects, blood spans the 2013-2014, 2014-2015 and 2015-2016 annual vaccinations. Study-level results: Each annual vaccination recalled recurring oligoclonal ICOS+CD38+ cTfh clonotypes. Only about 9-21% of analyzed cells yielded productive TCRB sequences.

This CDR3 is 13 amino acids long. Germline V CDR1 and CDR2: MDHEN, SYDVKM. V lost 6 bases to trimming and J lost 0 bases, with 8 bases between them. Concerning this clone: The target antigen is unknown.

The assay was immunoSEQ multiplex PCR, and TCRdb's table has in-frame clones only and misses some. The sample yields 9,000 or so clones, 65% to 85% seen once. Time point reported: 2015-2016 season, pre-vaccination. This clonotype was obtained from an adult who received the influenza vaccine. This material consisted of CXCR5+ CD38- circulating T follicular helper cells from blood, taken on the day of influenza vaccination. The sample's subset: circulating Tfh, non-naive CD4+CXCR5+PD-1+ (ICOS+CD38+ or ICOS-CD38-). The chain combines TRBV28 with TRBJ2-5; tentative D call: TRBD1 (6 bases). The CDR3, as DNA: TGTGCCAGCAGGGGGGACAACCAAGAGACCCAGTACTTC. It yields the protein CASRGDNQETQYF.